Sequencing of this T cell receptor (beta chain) was carried out in a study of blood T cell repertoires in COVID-19. Per germline, CDR1 SGHRS and CDR2 YFSETQ. The V gene lost 4 bases and the J gene lost 9 bases, with 17 bases spanning the gap. The CDR3 covers 15 residues. Clones were sequenced by immunoSEQ multiplex PCR, and TCRdb holds only the in-frame ones, with some missing. The sample lists 120,000 to 150,000 clones; 82% were seen once. The specimen sequenced was peripheral blood. The chain couples TRBV5-1 to TRBJ1-6; no reliable D call. The clonotype originates from a woman aged 80 or over with acute or convalescent COVID-19. The CDR3 DNA reads as TGCGCCAGCAGCGCAAGAGCTGGAGCGGCTTCACCCCTCCACTTT. Amino acid sequence: CASSARAGAASPLHF.